The 15 T cell receptor beta chains in this list originate from one sample, sequenced in a study of blood T cell repertoires in COVID-19. This table comes from immunoSEQ multiplex PCR, and its TCRdb copy is limited to in-frame clones, with some not included. The sample lists 75,000 to 100,000 clones, around 87% occurring once. The sequenced sample consisted of peripheral blood. The source of these receptors is a human donor in a cohort sampled during active COVID-19.

The rearrangement joins TRBV4-1 to TRBJ2-2; TRBD2 agrees at 7 bases. In germline, CDR1 is MGHRA, CDR2 YSYEKL. CDR3 size: 18 residues. Trimming at V came to 0 bases and at J to 6 bases, leaving 13 bases not matched to a gene. The CDR3 spells CASSQDRDGRAGAGELFF. The CDR3 DNA is TGCGCCAGCAGCCAAGATCGTGACGGCAGGGCGGGGGCCGGGGAGCTGTTTTTT.

The chain joins TRBV4-1 to TRBJ1-2; no clear D. Germline V gives CDR1 MGHRA, CDR2 YSYEKL. This CDR3 has 13 amino acids. Trimming shortened V by 0 bases and J by 3 bases, and 5 bases separated the two germline ends. The CDR3 bases are TGCGCCAGCAGCCAAGAACAGTACTATGGCTACACCTTC. Protein: CASSQEQYYGYTF.

J is TRBJ2-1 and V is TRBV9; TRBD2 matches 13 bases. The CDR3 contains 15 residues. Germline lookup yields CDR1 SGDLS and CDR2 YYNGEE. V lost 3 bases, J lost 7 bases, and 4 bases stayed unmatched. CDR3 loop: CASSARGLAGNEQFF. DNA for the CDR3: TGTGCCAGCAGCGCGAGGGGACTAGCGGGGAATGAGCAGTTCTTC.

The CDR3 DNA sequence: TGTGCCAGCGCGGGGACTAGCGTAAATACGCAGTATTTT. It translates to CASAGTSVNTQYF. The rearrangement uses TRBV7-6 and TRBJ2-3; TRBD2 matches 10 bases. Looked up from germline, CDR1 is SGHVS and CDR2 is FNYEAQ. The CDR3 spans 13 residues. Germline trimming cut 8 bases from V and 7 bases from J; bases unmatched to any gene: 6.

In its sample, this clone was seen once. This chain connects TRBV6-5 to TRBJ2-3, with D uncertain. This CDR3 is built from 11 residues. The V and J ends lost 8 bases and 2 bases respectively, with 5 bases between them. The germline V gene has CDR1 MNHEY and CDR2 SVGAGI. The CDR3 DNA sequence: TGTGCCAGCCGAGACACAGATACGCAGTATTTT. Its translation is CASRDTDTQYF.

This sequence joins TRBV21-1 and TRBJ2-1; whether TRBD2, the table's D call, matches the DNA was not checked. TRBV21-1 is designated a pseudogene. This CDR3 contains 18 residues. DNA of the CDR3: TGTGCCAGCAGCCAAAGGGGCATAGCGGGAGGCCCGTACAATGAGCAGTTCTTC. Residues: CASSQRGIAGGPYNEQFF.

This sequence joins TRBV5-4 and TRBJ1-2; 9 bases fit TRBD1. Germline trimming cut 4 bases from V and 4 bases from J; bases unmatched to any gene: 2. The germline V gene has CDR1 SGHNT and CDR2 YYREEE (reference sequence). The CDR3 has 13 residues. The chain's CDR3 is CASSVDRGYGYTF. For the CDR3, the DNA is TGTGCCAGCAGCGTGGACAGGGGCTATGGCTACACCTTC.

The chain joins TRBV19 to TRBJ2-3; 8 bases match TRBD2. V lost 6 bases and J lost 8; bases outside the gene matches: 10. Germline V CDR1 and CDR2: LNHDA, SQIVND (reference sequence). The CDR3 extends over 14 amino acids. The CDR3 nucleotides are TGTGCCAGTAGCCCAGGGACTAGTAGGCCTACGCAGTATTTT. Its translation: CASSPGTSRPTQYF.

This chain links TRBV12-5 with TRBJ1-1; D might be TRBD1 (5 bases). This CDR3 spans 15 amino acids. CDR1 LGHNT and CDR2 FRNRAP come from the germline V gene. Trimming removed 1 base from V and 4 bases from J, with 13 bases in between. This chain's CDR3 is CASGLEGEVGTEAFF. CDR3 sequence (DNA): TGTGCTAGTGGTTTGGAAGGGGAGGTCGGCACTGAAGCTTTCTTT. Using reference TRBV12-5 and TRBJ1-1 for the parts outside the CDR3, the full variable domain is DARVTQTPRHKVTEMGQEVTMRCQPILGHNTVFWYRQTMMQGLELLAYFRNRAPLDDSGMPKDRFSAEMPDATLATLKIQPSEPRDSAVYFCASGLEGEVGTEAFFGQGTRLTVV.

This sequence joins TRBV5-1 and TRBJ1-5; weak D call: TRBD1 (6 bases). V gave up 0 bases and J gave up 7 bases, with 11 bases separating them. The CDR3 loop spans 14 amino acids. Germline V CDR1 and CDR2: SGHRS, YFSETQ. This CDR3 reads CASSLVGGEQPQHF. In DNA, the CDR3 is TGCGCCAGCAGCTTGGTAGGGGGAGAGCAGCCCCAGCATTTT.

This clone was recorded only once. This sequence joins TRBV4-3 and TRBJ2-3; 7 bases align to TRBD2. Looked up from germline, CDR1 is LGHNA and CDR2 is YSLEER. The CDR3 is 14 amino acids. V dropped 1 base and J dropped 3; count of bases not matched to a gene: 1. CDR3 bases: TGCGCCAGCAGCCAAGGGGAGGGGACAGATACGCAGTATTTT. Protein sequence: CASSQGEGTDTQYF.

The CDR3, as DNA: TGCGCCAGCAGCCCGAACCGACAGGGGGTTACCTACGAGCAGTACTTC. Amino acids: CASSPNRQGVTYEQYF. The V gene is TRBV5-1, the J gene TRBJ2-7, with 9 positions matching TRBD1. Trimming took 4 bases from V and 2 from J; bases not matched to a gene: 10. Germline CDR1 SGHRS, CDR2 YFSETQ. The CDR3 loop spans 16 amino acids.

This clone turned up a few times. The chain combines TRBV19 with TRBJ2-7, with 7 bases aligning to TRBD1. Germline lookup yields CDR1 LNHDA and CDR2 SQIVND (reference sequence). Trimming took 9 bases from V and 3 from J; bases not matched to a gene: 11. CDR3 length equals 14 residues. DNA for the CDR3: TGTGCCAGCAGCCCCGGGGACAGCCTCTACGAGCAGTACTTC. Translating gives CASSPGDSLYEQYF.

This chain links TRBV10-2 with TRBJ2-5; unclear D gene. The CDR3 is 14 residues long. Trimming took off 11 bases at V and 0 bases at J, with 16 bases between the two ends. Germline V CDR1 and CDR2: WSHSY, SAAADI. The chain's CDR3 is CASVGSAYQETQYF. In DNA, the CDR3 is TGCGCCTCCGTAGGCAGCGCCTACCAAGAGACCCAGTACTTC.

The rearrangement links TRBV28 to TRBJ2-7; the match to TRBD2 covers 12 bases. Germline loops: CDR1 MDHEN, CDR2 SYDVKM. V was clipped by 2 bases and J by 0 bases; unmatched bases: 5. CDR3 size: 17 residues. Here the CDR3 reads CASSLGTSGLPSYEQYF. DNA of the CDR3: TGTGCCAGCAGTTTAGGGACTAGCGGGCTTCCCTCCTACGAGCAGTACTTC. Based on the CDR3 plus reference TRBV28 and TRBJ2-7, the full variable domain is DVKVTQSSRYLVKRTGEKVFLECVQDMDHENMFWYRQDPGLGLRLIYFSYDVKMKEKGDIPEGYSVSREKKERFSLILESASTNQTSMYLCASSLGTSGLPSYEQYFGPGTRLTVT.